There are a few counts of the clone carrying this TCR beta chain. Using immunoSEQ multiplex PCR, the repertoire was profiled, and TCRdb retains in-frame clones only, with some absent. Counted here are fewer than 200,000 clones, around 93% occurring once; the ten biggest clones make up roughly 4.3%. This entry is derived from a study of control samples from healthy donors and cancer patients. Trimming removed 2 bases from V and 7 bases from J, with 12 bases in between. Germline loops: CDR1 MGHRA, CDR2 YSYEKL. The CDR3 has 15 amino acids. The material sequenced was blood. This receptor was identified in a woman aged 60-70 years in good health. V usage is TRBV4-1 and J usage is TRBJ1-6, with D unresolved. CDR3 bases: TGCGCCAGCAGCCAATACACGGCAGAGAATTCACCCCTCCACTTT. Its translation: CASSQYTAENSPLHF.